This T cell receptor (beta chain) was retrieved from a study of T cell responses to AZD1222 COVID-19 vaccine. From germline, CDR1 is SGHDT and CDR2 YYEEEE. The V end lost 0 bases, the J end lost 5 bases, and 9 bases lay between the germline ends. This CDR3 is built from 14 residues. Worth noting for this clone: Its specificity is not known.

Study-wide points: It was only five to seven AZD1222 recipients who were seropositive at baseline.

Profiling relied on immunoSEQ multiplex PCR, and the TCRdb table lists in-frame clones only, not all of them. The sample contains 170,000 or so clones, 75% to 95% of which appear only once. The receptor was isolated from an adult in good health. The V call is TRBV5-6, the J call TRBJ2-1; D uncertain. Source: peripheral blood, taken on day 0 of AZD1222 vaccination. The chain's CDR3 is CASSLGFGDNEQFF. CDR3 sequence (DNA): TGTGCCAGCAGCTTGGGTTTCGGCGACAATGAGCAGTTCTTC.